These 30 T cell receptor beta chains were sequenced from one sample in a study of blood T cell repertoires in COVID-19. The protocol was immunoSEQ multiplex PCR, while the TCRdb copy is restricted to in-frame clones and leaves out a portion. The sample consists of 250,000 or so clones, approximately 84% of them appearing once. Sequencing input: PBMCs or T cells enriched from blood (not recorded which). Receptor source: a man aged 50 to 59 who had recovered from COVID-19.

This clone has only one observation. V is TRBV18 and J is TRBJ1-2; TRBD1 matches 7 bases. This CDR3 has 13 residues. The V and J ends lost 4 bases and 5 bases, in that order; junction bases with no gene match: 4. Germline CDR1 KGHSH, CDR2 LQKENI. Written as DNA, the CDR3 is TGTGCCAGCTCACAGGGGGCAGGATATGGCTACACCTTC. It specifies CASSQGAGYGYTF. The full variable domain, with the rest looked up from reference TRBV18 and TRBJ1-2, is NAGVMQNPRHLVRRRGQEARLRCSPMKGHSHVYWYRQLPEEGLKFMVYLQKENIIDESGMPKERFSAEFPKEGPSILRIQQVVRGDSAAYFCASSQGAGYGYTFGSGTRLTVV.

The V gene is TRBV18, the J gene TRBJ2-1, with 10 bases identical to TRBD2. This CDR3 spans 17 amino acids. With 1 base clipped from V and 4 bases from J, the junction kept 7 bases outside the gene matches. Germline CDR1 is KGHSH and CDR2 is LQKENI. The CDR3 DNA sequence: TGTGCCAGCTCACCACGTGTCACTAGCGGGAAATACAATGAGCAGTTCTTC. Its translation is CASSPRVTSGKYNEQFF. The complete variable domain, with remaining parts taken from reference TRBV18 and TRBJ2-1, reads NAGVMQNPRHLVRRRGQEARLRCSPMKGHSHVYWYRQLPEEGLKFMVYLQKENIIDESGMPKERFSAEFPKEGPSILRIQQVVRGDSAAYFCASSPRVTSGKYNEQFFGPGTRLTVL.

The chain uses TRBV28 and TRBJ1-5, with 10 bases aligning to TRBD1. Germline trimming cut 5 bases from V and 6 bases from J; bases unmatched to any gene: 7. Germline CDR1 and CDR2: MDHEN and SYDVKM. The length of the CDR3 is 15 residues. The CDR3 loop is CASSAGTGAGQPQHF. CDR3 DNA: TGTGCCAGCAGTGCCGGGACAGGGGCTGGTCAGCCCCAGCATTTT.

V gene TRBV11-3 combines with J gene TRBJ2-3, with TRBD2 as a possible D gene (5 bases). Germline V gene lookup returns CDR1 SGHNT and CDR2 YENEEA. The length of the CDR3 is 14 residues. V was shortened by 5 bases and J by 2 bases, with 11 bases between the two germline ends. The CDR3 region is CASSPRGYTDTQYF. DNA of the CDR3: TGTGCCAGCAGCCCTCGGGGATACACAGATACGCAGTATTTT.

This chain joins TRBV28 and TRBJ1-2, with 7 bases fitting TRBD1. Germline V gives CDR1 MDHEN, CDR2 SYDVKM. The trim removed 6 bases at V and 4 bases at J, leaving 8 bases unmatched. The CDR3 runs 14 residues. The CDR3 DNA reads as TGTGCCAGCAGCCCCGGGACAGCTTTCTATGGCTACACCTTC. Protein: CASSPGTAFYGYTF.

The chain combines TRBV27 with TRBJ2-5, with 14 bases identical to TRBD2. The CDR3 length is 16 residues. The germline CDR1 and CDR2 sequences are MNHEY and SMNVEV (reference sequence). V dropped 6 bases and J dropped 4; count of bases not matched to a gene: 7. Written as DNA, the CDR3 is TGTGCCAGCAGCCGGGGACTAGCGGGAGTTGCAGAGACCCAGTACTTC. Translated: CASSRGLAGVAETQYF.

The rearrangement joins TRBV5-4 to TRBJ2-3; TRBD2 matches 9 bases. Losses at the gene ends were 4 bases for V and 7 bases for J; bases not matched to a gene: 7. The V gene's germline CDR1 is SGHNT and CDR2 YYREEE (reference sequence). CDR3 length equals 14 residues. CDR3 loop: CASSGLAGVYTQYF. The CDR3 region has the DNA TGTGCCAGCAGCGGGTTAGCGGGGGTTTATACGCAGTATTTT.

The V gene is TRBV5-1, the J gene TRBJ2-1; D remains unclear. V lost 2 bases, J lost 6 bases, and 18 bases lay in between. Germline CDR1 and CDR2: SGHRS and YFSETQ. The CDR3 is 16 amino acids. The CDR3 loop reads CASSFPSTAGGNEQFF. The CDR3 region has the DNA TGCGCCAGCAGCTTCCCCTCAACGGCCGGCGGCAATGAGCAGTTCTTC. The entire variable domain, with the rest obtained from reference TRBV5-1 and TRBJ2-1, is as follows: KAGVTQTPRYLIKTRGQQVTLSCSPISGHRSVSWYQQTPGQGLQFLFEYFSETQRNKGNFPGRFSGRQFSNSRSEMNVSTLELGDSALYLCASSFPSTAGGNEQFFGPGTRLTVL.

This clone was seen a handful of times. The chain carries TRBV4-1 and TRBJ2-1, with 8 bases aligning to TRBD2. CDR3 size: 15 residues. Germline CDR1 is MGHRA and CDR2 is YSYEKL. V trimming: 0 bases; J trimming: 9 bases; junction bases outside the gene matches: 7. Here the CDR3 DNA reads TGCGCCAGCAGCCAAGATAAATGGACTAGCTTTGAGCAGTTCTTC. Its translation is CASSQDKWTSFEQFF.

This chain connects TRBV21-1 to TRBJ2-2; TRBD1 is the table's D call, not checked against the DNA. TRBV21-1 represents a pseudogene. This CDR3 is built from 15 residues. This CDR3 reads CASSKKTGGSGELFF. The CDR3 region has the DNA TGTGCCAGCAGCAAAAAGACAGGGGGTTCCGGGGAGCTGTTTTTT.

The rearrangement links TRBV9 to TRBJ1-4; no firm D call. CDR3 length: 14 amino acids. Between the trimmed V and J ends, which lost 0 bases and 7 bases, there was a span of 10 bases. From germline, CDR1 is SGDLS and CDR2 YYNGEE. The CDR3 is CASSVGLAGEKLFF. CDR3 sequence (DNA): TGTGCCAGCAGCGTAGGACTTGCCGGTGAAAAACTGTTTTTT.

The chain couples TRBV11-3 to TRBJ1-2; TRBD1 matches 8 bases. This CDR3 is 12 amino acids long. Germline trimming cut 5 bases from V and 7 bases from J; bases unmatched to any gene: 3. Germline V CDR1 and CDR2: SGHNT, YENEEA. Here the CDR3 DNA reads TGTGCCAGCAGCCGGACAGGGTTTGGCTACACCTTC. This sequence encodes CASSRTGFGYTF. The full variable domain, its missing parts supplied by reference TRBV11-3 and TRBJ1-2, is EAGVVQSPRYKIIEKKQPVAFWCNPISGHNTLYWYLQNLGQGPELLIRYENEEAVDDSQLPKDRFSAERLKGVDSTLKIQPAELGDSAVYLCASSRTGFGYTFGSGTRLTVV.

This sequence joins TRBV6-1 and TRBJ1-3; 7 bases match TRBD1. V lost 0 bases to trimming and J lost 0 bases; unmatched junction nucleotides: 14. The CDR3 contains 20 residues. Germline V gene lookup returns CDR1 MNHNS and CDR2 SASEGT. CDR3 DNA: TGTGCCAGCAGTGAAGCAGGGGGATACAGGGGACCTCACTCTGGAAACACCATATATTTT. Its protein is CASSEAGGYRGPHSGNTIYF.

This clone was seen only once. The chain joins TRBV25-1 to TRBJ2-2, with TRBD1 matching over 8 bases. The V gene's germline CDR1 is MGHDK and CDR2 SYGVNS. V dropped 4 bases and J dropped 5; count of bases not matched to a gene: 3. CDR3 length equals 14 residues. The CDR3: CASSVTGGTGELFF. For the CDR3, the DNA is TGTGCCAGCAGTGTTACAGGGGGGACCGGGGAGCTGTTTTTT.

The chain joins TRBV15 to TRBJ1-2; possible D gene TRBD1, 5 bases. This CDR3 spans 15 amino acids. Trimming removed 0 bases from V and 3 bases from J, with 11 bases in between. In germline, CDR1 is LNHNV, CDR2 YYDKDF (reference sequence). CDR3 in amino acids: CATSRDRRGDYGYTF. CDR3 nucleotides: TGTGCCACCAGCAGAGATCGTCGGGGGGACTATGGCTACACCTTC.

The chain joins TRBV9 to TRBJ1-3; D is perhaps TRBD1 (5 bases). The CDR3 is made up of 15 amino acids. Trimming shortened V by 0 bases and J by 0 bases, and 7 bases separated the two germline ends. The germline gives CDR1 SGDLS, CDR2 YYNGEE. The CDR3 loop reads CASSVAGHSGNTIYF. DNA for the CDR3: TGTGCCAGCAGCGTAGCAGGGCACTCTGGAAACACCATATATTTT.

The chain recombines TRBV15 with TRBJ1-2; a weak D match, TRBD1 (6 bases). The CDR3 extends over 15 amino acids. Germline CDR1 and CDR2: LNHNV and YYDKDF (reference sequence). The ends were cut back, 7 bases at V and 2 bases at J, with 17 bases in the middle. In nucleotides, the CDR3 is TGTGCCACCACCGTCGCGCTTACAGGGAACTATGGCTACACCTTC. Translation: CATTVALTGNYGYTF.

The chain couples TRBV7-8 to TRBJ1-5, with a tentative D call TRBD1 (6 bases). This CDR3 is 14 amino acids long. Per the germline V gene, CDR1 is SGHVS and CDR2 is FQNEAQ. The ends were cut back, 0 bases at V and 6 bases at J, with 9 bases in the middle. DNA of the CDR3: TGTGCCAGCAGCTTAGCAGCAGGGGTTCAGCCCCAGCATTTT. It is translated as CASSLAAGVQPQHF.

This clone was seen just once. The chain couples TRBV28 to TRBJ1-5; 7 bases match TRBD1. V lost 5 bases and J lost 0; bases outside the gene matches: 10. Germline CDR1 reads MDHEN; CDR2 reads SYDVKM. The CDR3 has 17 amino acids. The CDR3 coding sequence is TGTGCCAGCAGTCCCCCCCGGGGACAGCATAGCAATCAGCCCCAGCATTTT. Translating it yields CASSPPRGQHSNQPQHF.

This clone was recorded a few times. The CDR3 is CASSSGGANQPQHF. CDR3 sequence (DNA): TGCGCCAGCAGCTCGGGGGGGGCCAATCAGCCCCAGCATTTT. The genes are TRBV5-1 and TRBJ1-5, with D possibly matching TRBD1 (6 bases). The CDR3 spans 14 residues. V lost 3 bases to trimming and J lost 3 bases, with 10 bases between them. CDR1 and CDR2 (germline): SGHRS, YFSETQ.

The chain is built from TRBV7-3 and TRBJ1-2; TRBD1 agrees at 10 bases. V lost 5 bases and J lost 7; bases outside the gene matches: 7. The CDR3 totals 14 residues. CDR1 and CDR2 (germline): SGHTA, FQGTGA. CDR3 in DNA: TGTGCCAGCAGCCTCCGACAGGGGGCATTTGGCTACACCTTC. It codes for CASSLRQGAFGYTF.

The chain recombines TRBV19 with TRBJ1-1; D gene ambiguous. CDR1 and CDR2 from the germline V gene are LNHDA and SQIVND (reference sequence). Between the trimmed V and J ends, which lost 6 bases and 7 bases, there was a span of 12 bases. The CDR3 extends over 12 amino acids. The CDR3 protein is CASRTLEFEAFF. The CDR3 DNA follows: TGTGCCAGTAGGACCCTGGAGTTTGAAGCTTTCTTT.

V is TRBV29-1 and J is TRBJ1-2; 9 nucleotides match TRBD1. The germline CDR1 and CDR2 sequences are SQVTM and ANQGSEA. The CDR3 spans 13 residues. With V trimmed by 7 bases and J by 1 base, 4 bases remained unmatched. The DNA for the CDR3 is TGCAGCGGCACGACAGGGGGTAACTATGGCTACACCTTC. Translating it yields CSGTTGGNYGYTF.

The chain combines TRBV19 with TRBJ1-5, with 10 positions matching TRBD1. Trimming removed 4 bases from V and 0 bases from J; junction bases left unmatched: 6. Germline V gives CDR1 LNHDA, CDR2 SQIVND (reference sequence). This CDR3 has 17 amino acids. CDR3 in DNA: TGTGCCAGTAGTACCGGGACAGGGGCTCCTAGCAATCAGCCCCAGCATTTT. Protein: CASSTGTGAPSNQPQHF.

This chain uses TRBV27 with TRBJ2-7; 14 nucleotides agree with TRBD2. CDR1 and CDR2 (germline): MNHEY, SMNVEV (reference sequence). CDR3 length equals 17 residues. Unmatched junction bases numbered 4, after V lost 3 bases and J lost 0 bases. The CDR3 here is CASSFRLAGGYSYEQYF. The CDR3 DNA sequence: TGTGCCAGCAGTTTTCGACTAGCGGGGGGGTACTCCTACGAGCAGTACTTC.

This chain links TRBV5-6 with TRBJ2-5, with TRBD2 matching over 8 bases. Germline-derived CDR1 and CDR2 are SGHDT and YYEEEE. The CDR3 consists of 12 residues. The V gene end was trimmed by 4 bases and the J gene end by 10 bases; junction bases not matched to a gene: 6. CDR3 DNA sequence: TGTGCCAGCAGCCCTCGGACTAGCATCCAGTACTTC. This codes for CASSPRTSIQYF.

Note on this clone: Lacking the conserved final phenylalanine or tryptophan, this CDR3 likely reflects a read error. It is unclear where the CDR3 begins or ends on the DNA, so no DNA is shown, and the CDR3 is as TCRdb lists it. The rearrangement links TRBV10-3 to TRBJ2-7; the D call TRBD1 from the table was never checked on the DNA. In germline, CDR1 is ENHRY, CDR2 SYGVKD. The CDR3 sequence runs 14 residues, both termini included. CDR3 sequence: CAISDPGGMTQLEL.

For the CDR3, the DNA is TGTGCCAGCTCAGGCCTCTGGGAGGGACAAGAGACCCAGTACTTC. Protein sequence: CASSGLWEGQETQYF. The gene calls are TRBV18 and TRBJ2-5, with 7 bases aligning to TRBD2. Germline V CDR1 and CDR2: KGHSH, LQKENI. V shed 5 bases and J 2 bases; nucleotides not matched to a gene: 8. The CDR3 runs 15 residues.

This rearrangement joins TRBV3-1 (or the pseudogene TRBV3-2) to TRBJ2-1, with 12 bases that match TRBD2. Losses at the gene ends were 4 bases for V and 8 bases for J; bases not matched to a gene: 12. The CDR3 has 17 residues. Per the germline V gene, CDR1 is LGHDT and CDR2 is YNNKEL (reference sequence). CDR3 in DNA: TGTGCCAGCAGCCGACAAACCACTAGCGGGAGGAACGATGAGCAGTTCTTC. Translated, it gives CASSRQTTSGRNDEQFF.

This chain connects TRBV18 to TRBJ2-7; no clear D. The CDR3 covers 13 residues. In germline, CDR1 is KGHSH, CDR2 LQKENI. Trimming stripped 0 bases from V and 7 bases from J, with 10 bases between. The DNA of the CDR3 is TGTGCCAGCTCACCACCGAGTGTCGCTGAGCAGTACTTC. This encodes CASSPPSVAEQYF.